This T cell receptor beta chain was documented in a study of identical twins (dated by TCRdb to the mid-2010s). Regarding the complete study: The study deep-sequenced TCR alpha and beta repertoires from monozygotic twins, unrelated adults of various ages and cord blood to test whether fetal clonotypes persist. Replicate twin experiments were performed at different times using different library preparation protocols to rule out contamination.

Overall results and qualifications from the work: Abundant cord blood beta clonotypes had fewer insertions, young adult naive repertoires showed a similar but weaker trend, and memory repertoires showed no such trend. A weaker excess of twin sharing was found in beta out-of-frame sequences because the signal-to-noise ratio was lowered by fewer shared sequences. Out-of-frame TCR alpha sharing in monozygotic twins was systematically underestimated by recombination models, whereas sharing between unrelated individuals was in agreement with the recombination models. Invariant T cells such as MAIT and iNKT could partly confound zero-insertion analyses, though diverse VJ usage argued against this for most clonotypes. Out-of-frame TCR alpha sequences shared between twins showed an excess of low generation-probability sequences compared with coincidental sharing between unrelated individuals. Because the same donors could not be followed over many years, the conclusions depended on cross-sectional statistical analysis.

V lost 2 bases and J lost 6 bases, and the count of bases not matched to a germline gene is 5. The CDR3 covers 14 residues, taking in both the cysteine and the phenylalanine. Of the read, only the CDR3 DNA is kept; its 42 bases are in frame from base 1. For CDR1 and CDR2, the germline V gene (reference sequence) lists SEHNR and FQNEAQ. Libraries were built with 5' RACE. For sequencing, an Illumina HiSeq 2000 was employed. Template switching added a universal primer binding site, and the final cDNA carried a unique molecular identifier that allowed TCR cDNA molecules to be counted accurately. Specific primers in the conserved constant-segment region were used to synthesize first-strand cDNA for the TCR alpha and beta chains. Each cDNA library was double barcoded, with a SMART-Mk sample barcode plus Illumina barcodes, to control for contamination. TruSeq adapter sequences and Illumina sample barcodes were added in two successive PCR steps. The Illumina HiSeq platform was used with custom primers to sequence TCR alpha and beta cDNA libraries. As for the original processing: Raw reads were processed with MiGEC to extract unique molecular identifiers, and MiXCR was used to determine CDR3 positions. For each individual, recombination models were inferred using an EM algorithm with the repgenHMM and IGoR tools. The analysis of shared clonotypes was done with the tcR package in R, with sharing normalized by the product of cloneset sizes. Out-of-frame nonproductive sequences were analyzed to study raw recombination free of thymic and clonal selection effects. The public reads were reanalyzed by TCRdb: fastp trimming at Q25, MiXCR alignment, in-frame beta chains only. Here each entry gathers all rows of one CDR3 protein and keeps the most common genes and DNA. The V and J calls reflect TCRdb's pipeline rather than the authors' work. This sample lists around 470,000 distinct CDR3 sequences; 12% to 15% were detected once. The ten most abundant clones make up about 0.54% of the sample.

Every donor was a healthy Caucasian. The twin cohort comprised three pairs of female monozygotic twins, all aged about 18 to 30 years. CD4+ and CD8+ T cell populations were isolated with positive isolation kits from Invitrogen. This clonotype turned up a few times. There is no known antigen for this receptor. Base-call qualities are not available, and no considerably larger clone is one nucleotide away. These data also featured in a second study, about yellow fever vaccine responses in identical twins. As the second publication notes: According to the authors, the vaccine-induced T cell response in identical twins seemed to be partly convergent and partly specific to each individual. In the study, vaccine-responding T cell clones were precisely tracked in identical twins.

This chain joins TRBV7-9 to TRBJ2-7; the central 9 bases match TRBD1. This receptor was identified in a woman aged 18-29 years in good health. Material for sequencing was CD4+ T cells sorted from blood. CDR3 region: CASSLRGQGGEQYF. The DNA sequence is as follows: TGTGCCAGCAGCTTAAGGGGACAGGGTGGCGAGCAGTACTTC.